These 26 T cell receptor beta chains originate from one sample sequenced in a study of patients and donors after allogeneic stem cell transplantation. TCRdb itself ran the RT-PCR reads through MiXCR, one entry per CDR3 protein. The sample lists some 880,000 distinct CDR3 sequences; about a sixth were seen once. Material: blood, either unsorted or a sorted T cell fraction (not recorded which). Every receptor here comes from a human donor who was either an allogeneic HSCT recipient or a stem cell or donor lymphocyte infusion donor (not recorded which). It is not recorded whose cells these are; they may come from a transplant donor.

This clonotype was detected ten times or more. This chain connects TRBV7-9 to TRBJ2-7; 9 bases agree with TRBD2. CDR3 length equals 17 residues. In germline, CDR1 is SEHNR, CDR2 FQNEAQ (reference sequence). Germline trimming cut 0 bases from V and 3 bases from J; bases unmatched to any gene: 9. For the CDR3, the DNA is TGTGCCAGCAGCTTAGCCGTAACCGGGACTAGCTTCTACGAGCAGTACTTC. Amino acid sequence: CASSLAVTGTSFYEQYF.

The gene calls are TRBV6-2 or TRBV6-3 and TRBJ2-2, with TRBD2 identical over 13 bases. The CDR3 runs to 18 residues. The trim removed 3 bases at V and 4 bases at J, leaving 8 bases unmatched. The germline V gene encodes CDR1 MNHEY and CDR2 SVGEGT. Written as DNA, the CDR3 is TGTGCCAGCAGTTATGGGGGACTAGCGGGGCGTCTCACCGGGGAGCTGTTTTTT. It encodes CASSYGGLAGRLTGELFF.

Concerning this clonotype itself: Possible read error: a much larger clone is one base away. The chain carries TRBV12-3 or TRBV12-4 and TRBJ2-1; 7 nucleotides agree with TRBD2. The ends lost 3 bases at V and 6 bases at J; junction bases unmatched: 8. CDR3 length equals 15 residues. CDR3 loop: CASSFQAGSGNEQFF. The CDR3 region has the DNA TGTGCCAGCAGTTTCCAAGCGGGAAGTGGCAATGAGCAGTTCTTC.

This clonotype was counted only a few times. The V call is TRBV24-1, the J call TRBJ2-2; D ambiguous. Trimming left V 3 bases short and J 5 bases short, with 3 bases between. This CDR3 contains 12 residues. The germline V gene has CDR1 KGHDR and CDR2 SFDVKD. For the CDR3, the DNA is TGTGCCACCAGTGATCGGACCGGGGAGCTGTTTTTT. It encodes CATSDRTGELFF.

The chain employs TRBV5-1 and TRBJ1-4; D is uncertain. Deletions cut 0 bases from V and 0 bases from J, with 3 bases between. This CDR3 has 14 residues. The germline gives CDR1 SGHRS, CDR2 YFSETQ. The CDR3 reads CASSLVSTNEKLFF. DNA of the CDR3: TGCGCCAGCAGCTTGGTATCAACTAATGAAAAACTGTTTTTT.

This clonotype turned up a few times. The genes are TRBV7-2 and TRBJ2-2; D might be TRBD1 or TRBD2, each matching 5 bases. This CDR3 spans 17 amino acids. The ends were cut back, 4 bases at V and 2 bases at J, with 17 bases in the middle. Germline CDR1 reads SGHTA; CDR2 reads FQGNSA. The CDR3 DNA is TGTGCCAGCAGCTCCATGTTCGGGGCCGGAAACACCGGGGAGCTGTTTTTT. Its protein is CASSSMFGAGNTGELFF.

A few counts support this clonotype. The chain combines TRBV5-1 with TRBJ1-1; tentative D call: TRBD1 (6 bases). This CDR3 has 14 residues. V dropped 7 bases and J dropped 1 base, with 14 bases sitting between them. Germline values: CDR1 SGHRS, CDR2 YFSETQ. The CDR3 bases are TGCGCCAGCCAAGCACGGACAGAGAACACTGAAGCTTTCTTT. Encoded protein: CASQARTENTEAFF.

This clonotype was seen many times. The chain couples TRBV12-3 or TRBV12-4 to TRBJ2-3, with unresolved D. V was pared by 2 bases and J by 2 bases, with 14 bases between. The CDR3 has 16 amino acids. Written as DNA, the CDR3 is TGTGCCAGCAGTTTAATCGCCCGCGCACCCACAGATACGCAGTATTTT. Protein product: CASSLIARAPTDTQYF.

The V and J genes are TRBV20-1 and TRBJ2-1, with D possibly being TRBD1 (6 bases). The germline V and J ends were trimmed by 7 bases and 9 bases, with 19 bases remaining between them. Germline V gene lookup returns CDR1 DFQATT and CDR2 SNEGSKA (reference sequence). The CDR3 spans 13 residues. CDR3 in amino acids: CSGQGKNWVEQFF. In DNA, the CDR3 is TGCAGTGGCCAGGGGAAGAATTGGGTTGAGCAGTTCTTC.

This chain uses TRBV18 with TRBJ1-3; unclear D gene. The CDR3 is made up of 15 amino acids. Germline V gene sequence: CDR1 KGHSH, CDR2 LQKENI. Trimming stripped 4 bases from V and 0 bases from J, with 10 bases between. CDR3 loop: CASSLHKSSGNTIYF. For the CDR3, the DNA is TGTGCCAGCTCACTCCATAAGTCCTCTGGAAACACCATATATTTT.

This clonotype was found a few times. The chain employs TRBV6-1 and TRBJ2-3; perhaps TRBD2 as D (6 bases). V lost 7 bases and J 3 bases, leaving 14 bases between the germline ends. The CDR3 loop spans 14 amino acids. Germline-derived CDR1 and CDR2 are MNHNS and SASEGT. CDR3 loop: CASIFGSGTDTQYF. CDR3 nucleotide sequence: TGTGCCAGCATTTTTGGGAGCGGGACAGATACGCAGTATTTT.

The chain has TRBV12-3 or TRBV12-4 and TRBJ1-5; possibly TRBD1 for D (5 bases). V lost 4 bases and J lost 2, with 12 bases in between. The CDR3 length is 15 residues. For the CDR3, the DNA is TGTGCCAGCAGTTCGGGGGTGGATGGCAATCAGCCCCAGCATTTT. It translates to CASSSGVDGNQPQHF.

The chain couples TRBV3-1 to TRBJ2-7; 10 nucleotides line up with TRBD1. The V and J ends lost 4 bases and 4 bases, in that order; junction bases with no gene match: 7. Germline lookup yields CDR1 LGHDT and CDR2 YNNKEL (reference sequence). The CDR3 has 15 amino acids. CDR3 in DNA: TGTGCCAGCAGCCGCGAGACAGGGGGCCGTTACGAGCAGTACTTC. This codes for CASSRETGGRYEQYF.

Here the CDR3 DNA reads TGTGCCAGCAGCCGGCCGAAAGGGTCGGGGTCCTACGAGCAGTACTTC. Amino acids: CASSRPKGSGSYEQYF. The rearrangement uses TRBV4-2 and TRBJ2-7, with D perhaps TRBD2 (5 bases). The germline V gene has CDR1 LGHNA and CDR2 YNFKEQ. The V end was cut by 4 bases, the J end by 1 base, with 17 bases between. The CDR3 sequence is 16 residues long.

This chain joins TRBV30 and TRBJ1-2, with 7 positions matching TRBD1. The CDR3 has 15 residues. CDR1 and CDR2 from the germline V gene are GTSNPN and SVGIG (reference sequence). The V segment lost 1 base and the J segment 6 bases; nucleotides outside the gene matches: 11. The chain's CDR3 is CAWSANRGRGHGYTF. For the CDR3, the DNA is TGTGCCTGGAGTGCAAACAGGGGTAGGGGGCATGGCTACACCTTC.

This clonotype was recorded a few times. The chain combines TRBV4-2 with TRBJ2-7; D is undetermined. The germline gives CDR1 LGHNA, CDR2 YNFKEQ. The CDR3 spans 14 residues. V gave up 1 base and J gave up 2 bases, with 9 bases separating them. The CDR3 loop is CASSQGQVPYEQYF. DNA of the CDR3: TGTGCCAGCAGCCAAGGCCAGGTCCCCTACGAGCAGTACTTC.

The J gene is TRBJ2-7, the V gene TRBV7-3; 11 bases fit TRBD2. The CDR3 runs to 15 residues. V shed 5 bases, J shed 0 bases, and the junction held 3 bases outside the gene matches. Germline V gene data show CDR1 as SGHTA and CDR2 as FQGTGA. The CDR3 protein is CASSPSGGLSYEQYF. Here the CDR3 DNA reads TGTGCCAGCAGCCCTAGCGGGGGGCTCTCCTACGAGCAGTACTTC.

The V and J genes are TRBV20-1 and TRBJ2-2, with TRBD2 matching over 11 bases. With 3 bases clipped from V and 6 bases from J, the junction kept 12 bases outside the gene matches. CDR1 is DFQATT and CDR2 is SNEGSKA in the germline V gene (reference sequence). The CDR3 covers 17 residues. CDR3 nucleotide sequence: TGCAGTGCTAGGCCCTCGGGGATAGCGGGGGGGCCCGGGGAGCTGTTTTTT. This sequence encodes CSARPSGIAGGPGELFF.

This clonotype appeared a few times. The rearrangement links TRBV21-1 to TRBJ2-6; the table's D call of TRBD1 was not tested on the DNA. TRBV21-1 is a pseudogene. This CDR3 has 17 residues. Here the CDR3 reads CASTSGRGESGANVLTF. The CDR3 DNA reads as TGTGCCAGCACCTCGGGCAGGGGGGAATCTGGGGCCAACGTCCTGACTTTC.

The V call is TRBV20-1, the J call TRBJ2-2, with 10 bases matching TRBD2. V lost 6 bases, J lost 4 bases, and 8 bases stayed unmatched. The CDR3 is made up of 15 amino acids. CDR1 and CDR2 (germline): DFQATT, SNEGSKA (reference sequence). CDR3 sequence reads: CSAPASGGGTGELFF. In nucleotides, the CDR3 is TGCAGTGCCCCGGCGAGCGGGGGGGGCACCGGGGAGCTGTTTTTT.

This clonotype has only a few counts. The rearrangement joins TRBV5-1 to TRBJ2-1; 12 nucleotides align to TRBD2. The V gene end was trimmed by 7 bases and the J gene end by 2 bases; junction bases not matched to a gene: 7. The CDR3 spans 16 residues. CDR1 and CDR2 from the germline V gene are SGHRS and YFSETQ. DNA of the CDR3: TGCGCCAGCGGACCGACTAGCGGGGGCCCCTACAATGAGCAGTTCTTC. Translating gives CASGPTSGGPYNEQFF.

Concerning this clonotype: A much larger clone lies a single base off, so this may be a read error. In DNA, the CDR3 is TGTGCCAGCAGCCGGACAGGGAGTAACACTGAAGCTTTCTTT. As protein: CASSRTGSNTEAFF. The V gene is TRBV2, the J gene TRBJ1-1; TRBD1 matches at 8 bases. Unmatched junction bases numbered 5, after V lost 6 bases and J lost 2 bases. The length of the CDR3 is 14 residues. CDR1 and CDR2 (germline): SNHLY, FYNNEI.

The chain links TRBV6-1 to TRBJ1-5; 7 bases align to TRBD1. CDR1 and CDR2 (germline): MNHNS, SASEGT. With V trimmed by 6 bases and J by 3 bases, 8 bases remained unmatched. The CDR3 runs 15 residues. CDR3 loop: CASRGQIAVNQPQHF. CDR3 DNA sequence: TGTGCCAGCAGGGGACAGATAGCGGTCAATCAGCCCCAGCATTTT.

This clonotype was seen only a few times. This chain connects TRBV7-2 to TRBJ1-4; D gene uncertain. Trimming removed 2 bases from V and 7 bases from J, with 5 bases in between. The CDR3 covers 12 residues. CDR1 is SGHTA and CDR2 is FQGNSA in the germline V gene. The CDR3 DNA follows: TGTGCCAGCAGCTTAATTAGTGAAAAACTGTTTTTT. It encodes CASSLISEKLFF.

In its sample, this clonotype was seen a few times. The chain carries TRBV20-1 and TRBJ2-5; possibly TRBD2 for D (6 bases). Germline V gives CDR1 DFQATT, CDR2 SNEGSKA (reference sequence). The ends were cut back, 5 bases at V and 0 bases at J, with 22 bases in the middle. This CDR3 is 17 amino acids long. The CDR3 reads CSAPRSIGSGYQETQYF. The DNA for the CDR3 is TGCAGTGCTCCCCGGTCGATCGGTAGCGGATACCAAGAGACCCAGTACTTC.

This rearrangement joins TRBV20-1 to TRBJ1-1; weak D call: TRBD1 (5 bases). Trimming removed 0 bases at V and 4 bases at J, with 9 bases between. The CDR3 runs to 13 residues. Germline values: CDR1 DFQATT, CDR2 SNEGSKA (reference sequence). The CDR3 is CSARDLRGTEAFF. The DNA for the CDR3 is TGCAGTGCTAGAGATCTTAGGGGCACTGAAGCTTTCTTT.